The 18 T cell receptor beta chains reported below all come from one sample, sequenced in a study of T cells in Graves' hyperthyroidism and ophthalmopathy. Researchers amplified the TCR beta CDR3 regions from RNA transcripts. Researchers ran a first-round RT-PCR on the TCR CDR3 using the HTBI primer set. A single record per CDR3 protein comes from TCRdb applying MiXCR to the multiplex PCR reads. The sample contains 640,000 or so distinct CDR3 sequences, 13% to 15% of which appear only once. Sequences were obtained from blood. The receptor set was obtained from a woman in her late teens or twenties with Graves' ophthalmopathy.

This clonotype has only a few counts. The chain recombines TRBV27 with TRBJ2-7; D gene unclear. Germline V lookup: CDR1 MNHEY, CDR2 SMNVEV (reference sequence). Trimming cost V 8 bases and J 2 bases, with 10 bases left between them. This CDR3 has 12 amino acids. CDR3 coding DNA: TGTGCCAGCGGCTTCAGCACCTACGAGCAGTACTTC. Protein product: CASGFSTYEQYF.

This clonotype was recorded at least ten times. This chain uses TRBV27 with TRBJ2-3; no clear D gene. This CDR3 comprises 15 residues. Trimming stripped 0 bases from V and 2 bases from J, with 9 bases between. Germline CDR1 MNHEY, CDR2 SMNVEV (reference sequence). CDR3 bases: TGTGCCAGCAGTTTATCGTTCACTACCACAGATACGCAGTATTTT. Translating gives CASSLSFTTTDTQYF.

This clonotype was found many times. The chain is built from TRBV7-2 and TRBJ2-3; possibly TRBD1 or TRBD2 for D (5 bases each). Germline V gene sequence: CDR1 SGHTA, CDR2 FQGNSA. The CDR3 is made up of 16 amino acids. V was cut by 1 base and J by 2 bases, with 13 bases left in between. CDR3 bases: TGTGCCAGCAGCTTAGGAGGGGACCGAGCCACAGATACGCAGTATTTT. Translating gives CASSLGGDRATDTQYF.

There are many counts of this clonotype. The gene calls are TRBV6-1 and TRBJ2-7; possibly TRBD1 for D (6 bases). V lost 6 bases to trimming and J lost 2 bases, with 17 bases between them. This CDR3 region has 15 residues. Germline V gene data show CDR1 as MNHNS and CDR2 as SASEGT. This CDR3 is CASSPSRGTPYEQYF. The CDR3 bases are TGTGCCAGCAGCCCAAGCAGGGGAACCCCCTACGAGCAGTACTTC.

This clonotype was seen ten or more times. This rearrangement joins TRBV15 to TRBJ2-1; D is unclear. CDR3 length: 14 residues. Per the germline V gene, CDR1 is LNHNV and CDR2 is YYDKDF (reference sequence). The germline V and J ends were trimmed by 0 bases and 8 bases, with 11 bases remaining between them. CDR3 in DNA: TGTGCCACCAGCAGAGAGGGCTCGGGCCATGAGCAGTTCTTC. As protein: CATSREGSGHEQFF. Using reference TRBV15 and TRBJ2-1 for the parts outside the CDR3, the full variable domain is DAMVIQNPRYQVTQFGKPVTLSCSQTLNHNVMYWYQQKSSQAPKLLFHYYDKDFNNEADTPDNFQSRRPNTSFCFLDIRSPGLGDTAMYLCATSREGSGHEQFFGPGTRLTVL.

This clonotype has a count of ten or more. The J gene is TRBJ2-5, the V gene TRBV20-1; 9 bases line up with TRBD2. This CDR3 has 13 amino acids. V trimming: 6 bases; J trimming: 3 bases; junction bases outside the gene matches: 5. Germline V lookup: CDR1 DFQATT, CDR2 SNEGSKA (reference sequence). Written as DNA, the CDR3 is TGCAGTGCGGGACTAGCCGGGGAAGAGACCCAGTACTTC. As protein: CSAGLAGEETQYF.

Comment on this clonotype: This may be a read error, as it is one base from a much larger clone. This sequence joins TRBV4-3 and TRBJ1-3, with TRBD1 identical over 7 bases. The germline V gene has CDR1 LGHNA and CDR2 YSLEER. V lost 1 base and J lost 5; bases outside the gene matches: 8. CDR3 length: 16 amino acids. The CDR3 sequence is CASSQAGRGPRNTIYF. The DNA for the CDR3 is TGCGCCAGCAGCCAAGCAGGGAGGGGGCCGAGAAACACCATATATTTT.

The chain couples TRBV24-1 to TRBJ2-5, with 7 bases fitting TRBD2. The CDR3 has 16 residues. J was trimmed by 2 bases and V by 1 base; bases with no gene match: 6. Per germline, CDR1 KGHDR and CDR2 SFDVKD. CDR3 amino acids: CATSDFGAGAQETQYF. The CDR3 DNA reads TGTGCCACCAGTGATTTTGGGGCGGGAGCGCAAGAGACCCAGTACTTC.

This clonotype appeared many times. The V call is TRBV7-2, the J call TRBJ2-5; TRBD1 aligns across 8 bases. CDR3 size: 16 residues. In germline, CDR1 is SGHTA, CDR2 FQGNSA. The V segment lost 5 bases and the J segment 5 bases; nucleotides outside the gene matches: 13. The CDR3 coding sequence is TGTGCCAGCAGCCCGGTTGCCGGGACAGGTGGGGAGACCCAGTACTTC. The encoded protein is CASSPVAGTGGETQYF. The variable domain in full, with the rest retrieved from reference TRBV7-2 and TRBJ2-5, is GAGVSQSPSNKVTEKGKDVELRCDPISGHTALYWYRQSLGQGLEFLIYFQGNSAPDKSGLPSDRFSAERTGGSVSTLTIQRTQQEDSAVYLCASSPVAGTGGETQYFGPGTRLLVL.

This clonotype was seen repeatedly, ten times or more. This chain uses TRBV20-1 with TRBJ2-5, with 7 bases fitting TRBD2. J gave up 0 bases and V 2 bases, and 9 bases lay outside the gene matches. Germline V gene sequence: CDR1 DFQATT, CDR2 SNEGSKA (reference sequence). CDR3 size: 16 residues. The DNA of the CDR3 is TGCAGTGCTAGATCCGCAGCGGGATCGTACCAAGAGACCCAGTACTTC. It specifies CSARSAAGSYQETQYF.

Points on this clonotype: This may come from a read error, since a much larger clone is one base off. V and J are TRBV20-1 and TRBJ1-2; 7 positions agree with TRBD1. CDR1 DFQATT and CDR2 SNEGSKA come from the germline V gene (reference sequence). The CDR3 runs 13 residues. J gave up 9 bases and V 2 bases, and 9 bases lay outside the gene matches. The CDR3 here is CSARPRDSVSYTF. CDR3 DNA: TGCAGTGCTAGACCCCGGGACAGTGTGAGCTACACCTTC.

The rearrangement joins TRBV29-1 to TRBJ2-7; the match to TRBD2 covers 8 bases. V gave up 1 base and J gave up 7 bases; unmatched junction bases: 18. CDR1 is SQVTM and CDR2 is ANQGSEA in the germline V gene. The CDR3 runs to 17 residues. In DNA, the CDR3 is TGCAGCGTTGAAGGACGGGGGGGAGGTGTTGTTCGAAATGAGCAGTACTTC. This translates into CSVEGRGGGVVRNEQYF.

The chain has TRBV7-3 and TRBJ1-4; D perhaps matches TRBD1 (6 bases). Germline V CDR1 and CDR2: SGHTA, FQGTGA. Between the trimmed V and J ends, which lost 5 bases and 3 bases, there was a span of 13 bases. The CDR3 sequence is 15 residues long. CDR3 sequence (DNA): TGTGCCAGCAGCCCGGGGGGCAGGGCTAATGAAAAACTGTTTTTT. Its protein is CASSPGGRANEKLFF.

A word on this clonotype: One end of the junction varies from germline; a read error may be responsible. This chain joins TRBV28 and TRBJ2-1; 11 positions match TRBD2. Per the germline V gene, CDR1 is MDHEN and CDR2 is SYDVKM. This CDR3 has 13 amino acids. The CDR3 protein is CASSRTTGLAAVF. The CDR3 DNA reads as TGTGCCAGCAGTCGAACAACGGGACTAGCGGCTGTCTTC.

This clonotype was seen ten or more times. The CDR3 protein is CASSRMGGGGFPLLEAFF. The CDR3 nucleotides read TGTGCCAGCAGCCGGATGGGCGGGGGAGGTTTCCCCCTCCTTGAAGCTTTCTTT. The chain links TRBV11-3 to TRBJ1-1; possibly TRBD1 for D (5 bases). This CDR3 has 18 residues. Germline V CDR1 and CDR2: SGHNT, YENEEA. Trimming took 5 bases from V and 7 from J, leaving 29 bases between them.

There are a few counts of this clonotype. The genes are TRBV7-2 and TRBJ2-1; tentatively, D is TRBD1 or TRBD2 (5 bases each). Germline assignment: CDR1 SGHTA and CDR2 FQGNSA. This CDR3 contains 17 residues. The ends were cut back, 5 bases at V and 6 bases at J, with 23 bases in the middle. CDR3 in amino acids: CASSLNTGTYKTNEQFF. DNA of the CDR3: TGTGCCAGCAGCCTAAATACCGGGACCTATAAGACCAATGAGCAGTTCTTC.

The table lists this clonotype with many counts. The V gene is TRBV20-1, the J gene TRBJ2-7; 7 nucleotides align to TRBD2. Germline CDR1 DFQATT, CDR2 SNEGSKA (reference sequence). The CDR3 contains 19 residues. With V trimmed by 3 bases and J by 4 bases, 24 bases remained unmatched. The CDR3 DNA reads as TGCAGTGCTAGGGGGGAGGGCGGCCTGAGGTCTCGACGAAAGTACGAGCAGTACTTC. Translation: CSARGEGGLRSRRKYEQYF.

This clonotype was recorded at least ten times. V and J are TRBV12-3 or TRBV12-4 and TRBJ1-3, with TRBD1 matching over 7 bases. Trimming cost V 6 bases and J 4 bases; bases outside gene matches: 9. The CDR3 consists of 15 residues. The CDR3 spells CASSWDRTGGNTIYF. The CDR3 nucleotides read TGTGCCAGCAGCTGGGACCGGACAGGAGGAAACACCATATATTTT.